This is a list of T cell receptor beta chains from one sample in a study of T cell repertoires in cytomegalovirus infection. TCRdb re-derived calls from the reads in MiXCR, one entry per CDR3 protein. The profile shows some 200,000 distinct CDR3 sequences, nearly 9.5% of them singletons. Sequences were obtained from PBMCs. The source is a human donor in good health (CMV status not recorded). Some clones in this sample may be carry-over from other donors' samples. Both conserved end residues are part of each CDR3. Fields, in order: J gene, V gene, CDR3 length, clone size, D gene, CDR3 DNA, CDR3 protein. A D gene is named only where the DNA matches it firmly. The size field is filled for only some rows; it gives once, few, many or a size class.

j_call: TRBJ2-5; v_call: TRBV7-6; cdr3_length: 15; clone_size: -; d_call: TRBD2; cdr3_nt: TGTGCCAGCAGCTTAGCTAGCGGGAGCACGGAGACCCAGTACTTC; cdr3_aa: CASSLASGSTETQYF
j_call: TRBJ1-1; v_call: TRBV29-1; cdr3_length: 12; clone_size: few; d_call: -; cdr3_nt: TGCAGCGTTGAAGATGGGGGGACTGAAGCTTTCTTT; cdr3_aa: CSVEDGGTEAFF
j_call: TRBJ1-1; v_call: TRBV7-2; cdr3_length: 13; clone_size: many; d_call: -; cdr3_nt: TGTGCCAGCAGCTTGCGGTTGAACACTGAAGCTTTCTTT; cdr3_aa: CASSLRLNTEAFF
j_call: TRBJ1-3; v_call: TRBV7-2; cdr3_length: 15; clone_size: few; d_call: -; cdr3_nt: TGTGCCAGCAGCTTAGCGCGAGTCTCTGGAAACACCATATATTTT; cdr3_aa: CASSLARVSGNTIYF
j_call: TRBJ1-1; v_call: TRBV28; cdr3_length: 17; clone_size: many; d_call: -; cdr3_nt: TGTGCCAGCAGTTCCACATTCCTCGACAGTCAGAACACTGAAGCTTTCTTT; cdr3_aa: CASSSTFLDSQNTEAFF
j_call: TRBJ2-7; v_call: TRBV7-2; cdr3_length: 17; clone_size: many; d_call: -; cdr3_nt: TGTGCCAGCAGCTTAGATCGGGCAGGGTTGAGGATCGACGAGCAGTACTTC; cdr3_aa: CASSLDRAGLRIDEQYF
j_call: TRBJ2-7; v_call: TRBV18; cdr3_length: 14; clone_size: few; d_call: TRBD2; cdr3_nt: TGTGCCAGCCATAGCGGGGGGGACTCCTACGAGCAGTACTTC; cdr3_aa: CASHSGGDSYEQYF
j_call: TRBJ2-7; v_call: TRBV7-6; cdr3_length: 12; clone_size: many; d_call: -; cdr3_nt: TGTGCCAGCAGCAATACCGGGTACGAGCAGTACTTC; cdr3_aa: CASSNTGYEQYF
j_call: TRBJ1-5; v_call: TRBV7-9; cdr3_length: 16; clone_size: few; d_call: -; cdr3_nt: TGTGCCAGCAGCTTAGGGAGCGGGACCACTAATCAGCCCCAGCATTTT; cdr3_aa: CASSLGSGTTNQPQHF
j_call: TRBJ2-7; v_call: TRBV28; cdr3_length: 16; clone_size: many; d_call: -; cdr3_nt: TGTGCCAGCAGTTCCCCAGGGGGGAGGGGGCGTTACGAGCAGTACTTC; cdr3_aa: CASSSPGGRGRYEQYF
j_call: TRBJ1-1; v_call: TRBV27; cdr3_length: 14; clone_size: many; d_call: -; cdr3_nt: TGTGCCAGCACCCCGGACAGAATGAACACTGAAGCTTTCTTT; cdr3_aa: CASTPDRMNTEAFF
j_call: TRBJ1-2; v_call: TRBV19; cdr3_length: 14; clone_size: -; d_call: -; cdr3_nt: TGTGCCAGTACCCCGCAGACAGTTAACTATGGCTACACCTTC; cdr3_aa: CASTPQTVNYGYTF
j_call: TRBJ1-5; v_call: TRBV19; cdr3_length: 16; clone_size: many; d_call: TRBD1; cdr3_nt: TGTGCCAGTAGTATAGGGACAGGGTTTGGCAATCAGCCCCAGCATTTT; cdr3_aa: CASSIGTGFGNQPQHF
j_call: TRBJ1-1; v_call: TRBV25-1; cdr3_length: 15; clone_size: -; d_call: TRBD1; cdr3_nt: TGTGCCAGCAGTAAACAGGGGGCTGTGAACACTGAAGCTTTCTTT; cdr3_aa: CASSKQGAVNTEAFF
j_call: TRBJ2-1; v_call: TRBV7-2; cdr3_length: 15; clone_size: many; d_call: -; cdr3_nt: TGTGCCAGCAGCTTAGCTCAGCGAGAGAACAATGAGCAGTTCTTC; cdr3_aa: CASSLAQRENNEQFF
j_call: TRBJ2-5; v_call: TRBV2; cdr3_length: 13; clone_size: -; d_call: -; cdr3_nt: TGTGCCAGCAGTGCCGGGTCCCAAGAGACCCAGTACTTC; cdr3_aa: CASSAGSQETQYF
j_call: TRBJ2-7; v_call: TRBV6-2/TRBV6-3; cdr3_length: 14; clone_size: many; d_call: TRBD1; cdr3_nt: TGTGCCAGCAGGGGGCCAGGGGGTTTCCACGAGCAGTACTTC; cdr3_aa: CASRGPGGFHEQYF
j_call: TRBJ2-5; v_call: TRBV7-3; cdr3_length: 16; clone_size: many; d_call: TRBD2; cdr3_nt: TGTGCCAGCAGCTTAACGTCTGGACTAGCCAAAGAGACCCAGTACTTC; cdr3_aa: CASSLTSGLAKETQYF
j_call: TRBJ1-1; v_call: TRBV18; cdr3_length: 13; clone_size: many; d_call: -; cdr3_nt: TGTGCCAGCTCACTAGACAGAAGGACTGAAGCTTTCTTT; cdr3_aa: CASSLDRRTEAFF
j_call: TRBJ1-5; v_call: TRBV15; cdr3_length: 14; clone_size: -; d_call: -; cdr3_nt: TGTGCCACCAGCAGAGGAGGGTCTGATCAGCCCCAGCATTTT; cdr3_aa: CATSRGGSDQPQHF
j_call: TRBJ2-1; v_call: TRBV7-2; cdr3_length: 16; clone_size: many; d_call: TRBD2; cdr3_nt: TGTGCCAGCAGCTTATTAGCGGGCCTAACCTACAATGAGCAGTTCTTC; cdr3_aa: CASSLLAGLTYNEQFF
j_call: TRBJ2-1; v_call: TRBV7-9; cdr3_length: 15; clone_size: many; d_call: TRBD2; cdr3_nt: TGTGCCAGCAGCGACGGGACTAGCGGCAACAATGAGCAGTTCTTC; cdr3_aa: CASSDGTSGNNEQFF
j_call: TRBJ2-3; v_call: TRBV28; cdr3_length: 15; clone_size: few; d_call: -; cdr3_nt: TGTGCCAGCAGTTTCCGGGCGGCCCTCACAGATACGCAGTATTTT; cdr3_aa: CASSFRAALTDTQYF
j_call: TRBJ1-2; v_call: TRBV5-6; cdr3_length: 14; clone_size: -; d_call: -; cdr3_nt: TGTGCCAGCAGCAGCAGGAGTTTTAACTATGGCTACACCTTC; cdr3_aa: CASSSRSFNYGYTF
j_call: TRBJ1-2; v_call: TRBV14; cdr3_length: 14; clone_size: many; d_call: -; cdr3_nt: TGTGCCAGCAGCCAAGCTGAGGGCGGCTATGGCTACACCTTC; cdr3_aa: CASSQAEGGYGYTF
j_call: TRBJ2-3; v_call: TRBV7-7; cdr3_length: 14; clone_size: many; d_call: TRBD2; cdr3_nt: TGTGCTAGCAGCTTAGCAGCGGGAGTAGGTACGCAGTATTTT; cdr3_aa: CASSLAAGVGTQYF
j_call: TRBJ2-5; v_call: TRBV15; cdr3_length: 14; clone_size: many; d_call: TRBD2; cdr3_nt: TGTGCCACAGGGAGACTAGCGGGGGGGGAGACCCAGTACTTC; cdr3_aa: CATGRLAGGETQYF
j_call: TRBJ1-5; v_call: TRBV20-1; cdr3_length: 13; clone_size: few; d_call: -; cdr3_nt: TGCAGTGCCCCCCCGACAGAGAATCAGCCCCAGCATTTT; cdr3_aa: CSAPPTENQPQHF
j_call: TRBJ1-1; v_call: TRBV7-2; cdr3_length: 10; clone_size: many; d_call: -; cdr3_nt: TGTGCCAGCAGCTTAGGCAGTGCTTTCTTT; cdr3_aa: CASSLGSAFF
j_call: TRBJ1-3; v_call: TRBV7-2; cdr3_length: 15; clone_size: many; d_call: -; cdr3_nt: TGTGCCAGCAGCTTAATCGGGCAGCAAGGAAACACCATATATTTT; cdr3_aa: CASSLIGQQGNTIYF
j_call: TRBJ1-2; v_call: TRBV7-2; cdr3_length: 15; clone_size: many; d_call: -; cdr3_nt: TGTGCCAGCAGCTTAAACGCTCCGCGGGGGCTTGGCTACACCTTC; cdr3_aa: CASSLNAPRGLGYTF
j_call: TRBJ2-3; v_call: TRBV6-5; cdr3_length: 16; clone_size: many; d_call: TRBD2; cdr3_nt: TGTGCCAGCAGTTATATCTTGCGGGGGGGGCCAGATACGCAGTATTTT; cdr3_aa: CASSYILRGGPDTQYF
j_call: TRBJ2-4; v_call: TRBV29-1; cdr3_length: 13; clone_size: few; d_call: -; cdr3_nt: TGCAGCGTTGAAGAGGGGTATAAAAACATTCAGTACTTC; cdr3_aa: CSVEEGYKNIQYF
j_call: TRBJ2-2; v_call: TRBV5-1; cdr3_length: 16; clone_size: -; d_call: TRBD1; cdr3_nt: TGCGCCAGCAGTTTATTCGGAACAGGGGCGACCGGGGAGCTGTTTTTT; cdr3_aa: CASSLFGTGATGELFF
j_call: TRBJ2-3; v_call: TRBV30; cdr3_length: 15; clone_size: -; d_call: TRBD2; cdr3_nt: TGTGCCTGGAGCCCACTAGCGGGAGTTGGAGATACGCAGTATTTT; cdr3_aa: CAWSPLAGVGDTQYF
j_call: TRBJ1-2; v_call: TRBV11-2; cdr3_length: 14; clone_size: many; d_call: -; cdr3_nt: TGTGCCAGCAGCTTGGACAGCTCTAACTATGGCTACACCTTC; cdr3_aa: CASSLDSSNYGYTF
j_call: TRBJ2-7; v_call: TRBV14; cdr3_length: 16; clone_size: few; d_call: TRBD2; cdr3_nt: TGTGCCAGCAGCCAGCGGACTAGCGGGAGGGTCGACGAGCAGTACTTC; cdr3_aa: CASSQRTSGRVDEQYF
j_call: TRBJ2-7; v_call: TRBV20-1; cdr3_length: 14; clone_size: many; d_call: TRBD2; cdr3_nt: TGCAGTGCCAGCGGACTAGCGAACTCCTACGAGCAGTACTTC; cdr3_aa: CSASGLANSYEQYF
j_call: TRBJ2-5; v_call: TRBV15; cdr3_length: 14; clone_size: few; d_call: -; cdr3_nt: TGTGCCACCAGCCCCCGGGACGCTCAAGAGACCCAGTACTTC; cdr3_aa: CATSPRDAQETQYF
j_call: TRBJ2-4; v_call: TRBV28; cdr3_length: 17; clone_size: many; d_call: -; cdr3_nt: TGTGCCAGTTCGACCCTCTGGGGGGGCCGATCCAAAAACATTCAGTACTTC; cdr3_aa: CASSTLWGGRSKNIQYF
j_call: TRBJ2-7; v_call: TRBV11-2; cdr3_length: 15; clone_size: many; d_call: -; cdr3_nt: TGTGCCAGCAGCTTAATTAGCGGTCCCACCTACGAGCAGTACTTC; cdr3_aa: CASSLISGPTYEQYF
j_call: TRBJ2-7; v_call: TRBV7-9; cdr3_length: 14; clone_size: few; d_call: TRBD1; cdr3_nt: TGTGCCAGCAGCACGGAAGGGACAGCCCCCGAGCAGTACTTC; cdr3_aa: CASSTEGTAPEQYF
j_call: TRBJ2-1; v_call: TRBV7-9; cdr3_length: 16; clone_size: few; d_call: TRBD2; cdr3_nt: TGTGCCAGCAGCTTAGCACAACTAGCGGGAAGGAATGAGCAGTTCTTC; cdr3_aa: CASSLAQLAGRNEQFF
j_call: TRBJ1-3; v_call: TRBV7-9; cdr3_length: 19; clone_size: few; d_call: TRBD1; cdr3_nt: TGTGCCAGCAGCCACCCGAGACAGGGAGAAGGTGTCGCTGGAAACACCATATATTTT; cdr3_aa: CASSHPRQGEGVAGNTIYF
j_call: TRBJ2-3; v_call: TRBV5-6; cdr3_length: 16; clone_size: many; d_call: TRBD1; cdr3_nt: TGTGCCAGCAGCCCATACAGGGGTGCAAGCACAGATACGCAGTATTTT; cdr3_aa: CASSPYRGASTDTQYF
j_call: TRBJ2-3; v_call: TRBV7-9; cdr3_length: 18; clone_size: many; d_call: TRBD2; cdr3_nt: TGTGCCAGCAGCTTCAAGATCGAAGAGCGGGGGGGCACAGATACGCAGTATTTT; cdr3_aa: CASSFKIEERGGTDTQYF